Following are 22 T cell receptor beta chains from one sample sequenced in a study of blood T cell repertoires in COVID-19. Method: immunoSEQ multiplex PCR; TCRdb's copy keeps in-frame clones and lacks some. This sample carries about 330,000 clones, approximately 87% of them seen once, and the ten largest clones take 3% to 4%. The sample taken for sequencing was peripheral blood. These receptors were collected from a woman aged 45-60 years with active or convalescent COVID-19.

A few counts support this clone. The genes are TRBV2 and TRBJ2-7; possible D gene TRBD1, 6 bases. Trimming removed 6 bases from V and 1 base from J, with 13 bases in between. The CDR3 totals 14 residues. Germline assignment: CDR1 SNHLY and CDR2 FYNNEI. For the CDR3, the DNA is TGTGCCAGCAGCCCCGGGACACCTTCCTACGAGCAGTACTTC. Encoded protein: CASSPGTPSYEQYF.

The chain combines TRBV12-3 or TRBV12-4 with TRBJ1-3; the D is unclear. The germline V and J ends were trimmed by 4 bases and 4 bases, with 5 bases remaining between them. The CDR3 consists of 12 residues. The chain's CDR3 is CASSSVGNTIYF. In DNA form, the CDR3 reads TGTGCCAGCAGTTCCGTCGGAAACACCATATATTTT.

The chain uses TRBV7-2 and TRBJ2-7; a weak D match, TRBD2 (7 bases). V dropped 5 bases and J dropped 2 bases, with 16 bases sitting between them. The CDR3 sequence is 15 residues long. Germline V gene lookup returns CDR1 SGHTA and CDR2 FQGNSA. In nucleotides, the CDR3 is TGTGCCAGCAGCCAAGCTTGGGGGGGGCCCTACGAGCAGTACTTC. The encoded protein is CASSQAWGGPYEQYF.

The gene calls are TRBV9 and TRBJ1-4, with TRBD1 matching 8 bases. CDR1 SGDLS and CDR2 YYNGEE come from the germline V gene. Losses at the gene ends were 2 bases for V and 8 bases for J; bases not matched to a gene: 5. The CDR3 has 14 residues. This CDR3 reads CASSVQGAGEKLFF. CDR3 sequence (DNA): TGTGCCAGCAGCGTGCAGGGGGCCGGGGAAAAACTGTTTTTT.

The chain couples TRBV19 to TRBJ1-3; D remains unclear. V gave up 7 bases and J gave up 0 bases, with 16 bases separating them. This CDR3 has 16 residues. Germline assignment: CDR1 LNHDA and CDR2 SQIVND (reference sequence). The CDR3 DNA reads as TGTGCCAGTACTCGTATATCGTCTTCCTCTGGAAACACCATATATTTT. It specifies CASTRISSSSGNTIYF.

The gene calls are TRBV5-1 and TRBJ2-3, with TRBD2 identical over 15 bases. Germline V gene data show CDR1 as SGHRS and CDR2 as YFSETQ. This CDR3 region has 20 residues. With 0 bases clipped from V and 1 base from J, the junction kept 9 bases outside the gene matches. CDR3 protein: CASSLAQGLAGGRRTDTQYF. The DNA of the CDR3 is TGCGCCAGCAGCTTGGCCCAGGGACTAGCGGGAGGCCGACGCACAGATACGCAGTATTTT.

This sequence joins TRBV2 and TRBJ2-1, with 8 bases lining up with TRBD2. There are 15 residues in the CDR3. CDR1 is SNHLY and CDR2 is FYNNEI in the germline V gene. V trimming: 7 bases; J trimming: 3 bases; junction bases outside the gene matches: 8. CDR3 sequence reads: CASIAGPSNYNEQFF. The CDR3 bases are TGTGCCAGCATAGCGGGGCCTTCTAACTACAATGAGCAGTTCTTC.

This clone was detected only once. The rearrangement uses TRBV3-1 (or the pseudogene TRBV3-2) and TRBJ2-2; D perhaps matches TRBD1 (6 bases). This CDR3 is 17 amino acids long. In germline, CDR1 is LGHDT, CDR2 YNNKEL (reference sequence). Trimming took off 4 bases at V and 3 bases at J, with 18 bases between the two ends. The CDR3 region has the DNA TGTGCCAGCAGCCGGCCGGGACACACGGACTACACCGGGGAGCTGTTTTTT. It encodes CASSRPGHTDYTGELFF.

The chain carries TRBV3-1 (or the pseudogene TRBV3-2) and TRBJ2-1; no definite D call. This CDR3 comprises 13 residues. V was clipped by 4 bases and J by 14 bases, with 18 bases between them. Germline CDR1 is LGHDT and CDR2 is YNNKEL (reference sequence). In nucleotides, the CDR3 is TGTGCCAGCAGCCTCGCCGCGGCACAAGTTAAGTTCTTC. Its translation is CASSLAAAQVKFF.

The CDR3: CASSPGTVYQETQYF. The CDR3 DNA is TGTGCCAGCAGCCCCGGGACAGTGTACCAAGAGACCCAGTACTTC. The J gene is TRBJ2-5, the V gene TRBV4-2; 7 bases align to TRBD1. This CDR3 has 15 amino acids. V trimming: 4 bases; J trimming: 0 bases; junction bases outside the gene matches: 5. Looked up from germline, CDR1 is LGHNA and CDR2 is YNFKEQ.

In this sample, this clone is medium-sized. V usage is TRBV14 and J usage is TRBJ1-1, with 7 nucleotides matching TRBD1. V was pared by 4 bases and J by 10 bases, with 6 bases of the junction left unmatched. Germline V gene sequence: CDR1 SGHDN, CDR2 FVKESK. CDR3 length: 12 residues. The CDR3 region has the DNA TGTGCCAGCAGCCGAGACAGGGTTCGAGCTTTCTTT. This translates into CASSRDRVRAFF.

This chain links TRBV20-1 with TRBJ1-5; no clear D gene. Germline-derived CDR1 and CDR2 are DFQATT and SNEGSKA (reference sequence). The CDR3 totals 13 residues. Trimming removed 3 bases from V and 9 bases from J, with 15 bases in between. The CDR3 region has the DNA TGCAGTGCTAGTCTCAGGCCTGAGGGGCCCCAGCATTTT. Its translation is CSASLRPEGPQHF.

The chain recombines TRBV18 with TRBJ2-7; D possibly corresponds to TRBD2 (5 bases). This CDR3 comprises 15 residues. Trimming took 1 base from V and 1 from J, leaving 11 bases between them. The germline V gene has CDR1 KGHSH and CDR2 LQKENI. CDR3 in amino acids: CASSPQRAGSYEQYF. In DNA, the CDR3 is TGTGCCAGCTCACCACAGAGGGCAGGTTCCTACGAGCAGTACTTC.

This clone showed up just once. The chain recombines TRBV27 with TRBJ2-3, with TRBD2 matching 12 bases. The CDR3 is 14 residues long. Trimming cost V 7 bases and J 5 bases; bases outside gene matches: 4. Germline V gene lookup returns CDR1 MNHEY and CDR2 SMNVEV (reference sequence). This CDR3 reads CASTGLAGLDTQYF. The DNA of the CDR3 is TGTGCCAGCACCGGACTAGCGGGACTAGATACGCAGTATTTT.

V gene TRBV5-7 combines with J gene TRBJ1-1, with D possibly TRBD1 on 6 matching bases. TRBV5-7 is given ORF status, its function remaining uncertain. V lost 5 bases to trimming and J lost 1 base, with 12 bases between them. The CDR3 runs to 14 residues. As DNA, the CDR3 is TGTGCCAGCAGAGGGGGACCGAGGAACACTGAAGCTTTCTTT. Residues: CASRGGPRNTEAFF.

The chain is built from TRBV3-1 (or the pseudogene TRBV3-2) and TRBJ1-3, with D uncertain. Germline loops: CDR1 LGHDT, CDR2 YNNKEL (reference sequence). CDR3 size: 17 residues. Trimming removed 0 bases from V and 0 bases from J, with 12 bases in between. CDR3 amino acids: CASSQDRNSLSGNTIYF. In nucleotides, the CDR3 is TGTGCCAGCAGCCAAGATCGGAACAGCCTCTCTGGAAACACCATATATTTT.

The rearrangement links TRBV4-3 to TRBJ1-2; TRBD1 matches 11 bases. This CDR3 region has 15 residues. Germline-derived CDR1 and CDR2 are LGHNA and YSLEER. With 6 bases clipped from V and 4 bases from J, the junction kept 7 bases outside the gene matches. CDR3 in DNA: TGCGCCAGCAGTCCTGGGACAGGGGGGGTCTATGGCTACACCTTC. It yields the protein CASSPGTGGVYGYTF.

The chain has TRBV19 and TRBJ2-2; 8 bases line up with TRBD1. J gave up 1 base and V 4 bases, and 2 bases lay outside the gene matches. CDR3 size: 15 residues. Looked up from germline, CDR1 is LNHDA and CDR2 is SQIVND (reference sequence). The CDR3 DNA follows: TGTGCCAGTAGTAGTGACAGGGGGAACACCGGGGAGCTGTTTTTT. It translates to CASSSDRGNTGELFF.

This clone was seen a few times. This rearrangement joins TRBV7-2 to TRBJ1-1; no definite D call. This CDR3 has 13 residues. The germline V gene has CDR1 SGHTA and CDR2 FQGNSA. Deletions cut 1 base from V and 3 bases from J, with 6 bases between. The CDR3 DNA reads as TGTGCCAGCAGCTTAGATACAGACACTGAAGCTTTCTTT. This encodes CASSLDTDTEAFF.

This clone was seen a few times. The chain recombines TRBV5-1 with TRBJ1-2; 9 positions match TRBD1. The germline CDR1 and CDR2 sequences are SGHRS and YFSETQ. Unmatched junction bases numbered 7, after V lost 4 bases and J lost 6 bases. The CDR3 covers 14 residues. CDR3 sequence: CASSVQGAPDGYTF. DNA of the CDR3: TGCGCCAGCAGCGTACAGGGGGCGCCGGATGGCTACACCTTC.

This chain uses TRBV6-5 with TRBJ1-2; 7 nucleotides match TRBD1. Germline-derived CDR1 and CDR2 are MNHEY and SVGAGI. With 0 bases clipped from V and 7 bases from J, the junction kept 8 bases outside the gene matches. This CDR3 contains 15 residues. This CDR3 reads CASSYSRQGSGGYTF. The CDR3 bases are TGTGCCAGCAGTTACTCCCGACAGGGCTCAGGTGGCTACACCTTC.

The rearrangement links TRBV9 to TRBJ2-5, with D perhaps matching TRBD2 (7 bases). Germline V gene lookup returns CDR1 SGDLS and CDR2 YYNGEE. Trimming shortened V by 3 bases and J by 0 bases, and 24 bases separated the two germline ends. This CDR3 has 19 residues. The CDR3 is CASSEGGILIKRHQETQYF. CDR3 nucleotides: TGTGCCAGCAGCGAGGGGGGGATTTTAATCAAGAGGCACCAAGAGACCCAGTACTTC.